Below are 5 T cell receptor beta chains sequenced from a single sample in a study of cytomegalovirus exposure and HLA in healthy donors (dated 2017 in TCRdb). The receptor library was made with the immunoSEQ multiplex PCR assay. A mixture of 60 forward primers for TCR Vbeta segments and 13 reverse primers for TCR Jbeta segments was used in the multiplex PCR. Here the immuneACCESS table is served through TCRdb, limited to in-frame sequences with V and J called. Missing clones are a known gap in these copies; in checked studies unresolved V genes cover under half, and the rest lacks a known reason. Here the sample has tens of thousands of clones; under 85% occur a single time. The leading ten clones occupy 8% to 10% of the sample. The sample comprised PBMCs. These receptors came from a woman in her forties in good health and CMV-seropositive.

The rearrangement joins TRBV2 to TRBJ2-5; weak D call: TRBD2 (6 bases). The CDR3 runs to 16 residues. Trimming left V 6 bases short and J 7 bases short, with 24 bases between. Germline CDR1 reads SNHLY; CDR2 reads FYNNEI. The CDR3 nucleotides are TGTGCCAGCAGGGGCACAAGGGGAGGCGTAGGGGCGACCCAGTACTTC. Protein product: CASRGTRGGVGATQYF. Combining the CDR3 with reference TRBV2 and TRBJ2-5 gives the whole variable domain EPEVTQTPSHQVTQMGQEVILRCVPISNHLYFYWYRQILGQKVEFLVSFYNNEISEKSEIFDDQFSVERPDGSNFTLKIRSTKLEDSAMYFCASRGTRGGVGATQYFGPGTRLLVL.

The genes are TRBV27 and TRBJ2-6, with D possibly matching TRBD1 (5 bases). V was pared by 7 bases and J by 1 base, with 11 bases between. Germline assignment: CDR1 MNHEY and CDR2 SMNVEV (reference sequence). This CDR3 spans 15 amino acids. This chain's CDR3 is CASTNPGSGANVLTF. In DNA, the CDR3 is TGTGCCAGCACCAACCCAGGGTCTGGGGCCAACGTCCTGACTTTC.

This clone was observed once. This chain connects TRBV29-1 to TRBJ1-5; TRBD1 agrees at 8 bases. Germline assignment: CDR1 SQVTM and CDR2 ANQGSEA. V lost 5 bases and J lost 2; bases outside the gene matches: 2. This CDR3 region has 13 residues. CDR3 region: CSVMDRGNQPQHF. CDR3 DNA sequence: TGCAGCGTTATGGACAGGGGCAATCAGCCCCAGCATTTT.

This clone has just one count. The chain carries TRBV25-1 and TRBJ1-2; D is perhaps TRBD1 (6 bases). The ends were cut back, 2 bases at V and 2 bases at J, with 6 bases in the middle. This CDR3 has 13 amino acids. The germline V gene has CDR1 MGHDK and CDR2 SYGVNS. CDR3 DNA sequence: TGTGCCAGCAGTGAAACAGGGAACTATGGCTACACCTTC. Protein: CASSETGNYGYTF.

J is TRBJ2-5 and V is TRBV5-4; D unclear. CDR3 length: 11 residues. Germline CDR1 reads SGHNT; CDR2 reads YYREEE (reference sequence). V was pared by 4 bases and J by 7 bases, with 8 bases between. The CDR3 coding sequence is TGTGCCAGCAGCGTCCCCGGGACCCAGTACTTC. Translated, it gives CASSVPGTQYF.